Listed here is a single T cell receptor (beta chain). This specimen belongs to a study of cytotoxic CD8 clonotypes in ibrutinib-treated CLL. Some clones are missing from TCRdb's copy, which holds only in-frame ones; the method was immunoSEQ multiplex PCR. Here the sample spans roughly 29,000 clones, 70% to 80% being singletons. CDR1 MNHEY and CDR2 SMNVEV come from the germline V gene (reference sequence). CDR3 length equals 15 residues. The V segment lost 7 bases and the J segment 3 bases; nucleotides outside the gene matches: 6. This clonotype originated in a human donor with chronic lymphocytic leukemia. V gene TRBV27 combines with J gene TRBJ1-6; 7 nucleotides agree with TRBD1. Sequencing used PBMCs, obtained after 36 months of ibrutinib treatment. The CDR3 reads CASTRGERYNSPLHF. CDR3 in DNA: TGTGCCAGCACCAGGGGGGAGCGCTATAATTCACCCCTCCACTTT.